What follows is one T cell receptor (beta chain) and its context. The data are from a study of response to subunit inactivated influenza vaccine. Each CDR3 protein is one row after TCRdb ran MiXCR on the RT-PCR reads. The repertoire has over 400,000 distinct CDR3 sequences, over 10% of them found once; the top ten carry 10% to 15%. Germline loops: CDR1 DFQATT, CDR2 SNEGSKA (reference sequence). V was clipped by 3 bases and J by 5 bases; unmatched bases: 9. The CDR3 contains 16 residues. This TCR was recovered from a man aged 50-59 years who received an inactivated influenza vaccine. The starting material was PBMCs from blood, obtained roughly 6 weeks after vaccination. The V and J genes are TRBV20-1 and TRBJ2-5, with TRBD2 matching 13 bases. Written as DNA, the CDR3 is TGCAGTGCTAGTTTATGGACTAGCGGGAGATTGGAGACCCAGTACTTC. Protein product: CSASLWTSGRLETQYF.